These 16 T cell receptor beta chains were all obtained from the same sample, sequenced in a study of identical twins. TCRdb processed the 5' RACE reads anew with MiXCR; each CDR3 protein has one entry. The sample holds some 330,000 distinct CDR3 sequences, approximately 8.8% seen once. The material sequenced was naive T cells sorted from blood. These receptors were obtained from a woman in her fifties or sixties in good health.

V is TRBV5-1 and J is TRBJ2-7, with D perhaps matching TRBD1 or TRBD2 (6 bases each). Germline CDR1 SGHRS, CDR2 YFSETQ. CDR3 size: 14 residues. Trimming left V 1 base short and J 3 bases short, with 11 bases between. Written as DNA, the CDR3 is TGCGCCAGCAGCTTGAGGGGGGCAATCTACGAGCAGTACTTC. Residues: CASSLRGAIYEQYF.

This clonotype was found a few times. The chain links TRBV7-9 to TRBJ2-1, with D perhaps TRBD1 (5 bases). The V and J ends lost 0 bases and 7 bases respectively, with 13 bases between them. The CDR3 sequence is 15 residues long. The germline V gene encodes CDR1 SEHNR and CDR2 FQNEAQ (reference sequence). The CDR3 region has the DNA TGTGCCAGCAGCTTAGCGGGGCCAAGGATGAATGAGCAGTTCTTC. It translates to CASSLAGPRMNEQFF.

This clonotype was counted ten times or more. This chain joins TRBV24-1 and TRBJ1-2, with 11 bases matching TRBD1. The germline V gene encodes CDR1 KGHDR and CDR2 SFDVKD. This CDR3 is built from 15 residues. With 4 bases clipped from V and 8 bases from J, the junction kept 8 bases outside the gene matches. CDR3 bases: TGTGCCACCAGTGACCCGGACAGGGGGCGAGACGGCTACACCTTC. As protein: CATSDPDRGRDGYTF.

This clonotype was seen at least ten times. The chain joins TRBV12-3 or TRBV12-4 to TRBJ1-6; TRBD1 is a possible D gene (6 bases). The CDR3 runs 15 residues. Trimming took off 7 bases at V and 3 bases at J, with 13 bases between the two ends. CDR3 residues: CASTFSGVYNSPLHF. Written as DNA, the CDR3 is TGTGCCAGCACCTTCTCAGGGGTCTATAATTCACCCCTCCACTTT.

The V gene is TRBV12-3 or TRBV12-4, the J gene TRBJ2-7, with D possibly matching TRBD2 (6 bases). The V gene lost 5 bases and the J gene lost 1 base, with 18 bases spanning the gap. This CDR3 is 16 amino acids long. CDR3 sequence: CASSKRSGLYSYEQYF. CDR3 nucleotide sequence: TGTGCCAGCAGTAAAAGGAGCGGGCTCTATTCCTACGAGCAGTACTTC.

Here the CDR3 reads CATSDPLGAGETQYF. DNA for the CDR3: TGTGCCACCAGTGATCCGTTGGGGGCAGGTGAGACCCAGTACTTC. The genes are TRBV24-1 and TRBJ2-5, with D possibly TRBD1 on 6 matching bases. The CDR3 is 15 amino acids. Deletions cut 3 bases from V and 5 bases from J, with 15 bases between. Germline loops: CDR1 KGHDR, CDR2 SFDVKD.

The genes are TRBV12-5 and TRBJ2-1; D not resolved. The V and J ends lost 6 bases and 5 bases respectively, with 17 bases between them. The CDR3 contains 15 residues. Germline CDR1 reads LGHNT; CDR2 reads FRNRAP. In DNA, the CDR3 is TGTGCTAGTGGCCCCGGAGCTGGGGTAAACAATGAGCAGTTCTTC. It translates to CASGPGAGVNNEQFF. Filled out from reference TRBV12-5 and TRBJ2-1, the complete variable domain reads DARVTQTPRHKVTEMGQEVTMRCQPILGHNTVFWYRQTMMQGLELLAYFRNRAPLDDSGMPKDRFSAEMPDATLATLKIQPSEPRDSAVYFCASGPGAGVNNEQFFGPGTRLTVL.

V usage is TRBV10-1 and J usage is TRBJ2-3, with no clear D. V was trimmed by 3 bases and J by 0 bases, leaving 10 bases between them. This CDR3 has 15 residues. Germline V gives CDR1 WNHNN, CDR2 SYGVQD (reference sequence). CDR3 amino acids: CASSDGGTSTDTQYF. The CDR3 bases are TGCGCCAGCAGTGATGGCGGCACTAGCACAGATACGCAGTATTTT.

In its sample, this clonotype was seen many times. The genes are TRBV7-9 and TRBJ1-2; D is unresolved. Germline V gene lookup returns CDR1 SEHNR and CDR2 FQNEAQ (reference sequence). V was clipped by 1 base and J by 4 bases, with 1 base between them. This CDR3 is built from 11 residues. The CDR3, as DNA: TGTGCCAGCAGCTTAGTCTATGGCTACACCTTC. Translation gives CASSLVYGYTF.

This clonotype was seen a handful of times. The rearrangement joins TRBV20-1 to TRBJ1-1; 7 bases align to TRBD1. This CDR3 spans 15 amino acids. The V and J ends lost 4 bases and 2 bases, in that order; junction bases with no gene match: 10. Germline-derived CDR1 and CDR2 are DFQATT and SNEGSKA (reference sequence). CDR3 sequence: CSATSPQGTNTEAFF. CDR3 bases: TGCAGTGCTACCTCCCCACAGGGGACTAACACTGAAGCTTTCTTT.

This clonotype occurred a few times. This chain links TRBV12-3 or TRBV12-4 with TRBJ1-4, with 7 positions matching TRBD1. This CDR3 spans 15 amino acids. After removal of 5 bases from V and 4 bases from J, the junction contained 7 bases not matched to a gene. The CDR3, as DNA: TGTGCCAGCAGTCCCGGGGGACAGATTAATGAAAAACTGTTTTTT. Protein sequence: CASSPGGQINEKLFF.

The gene calls are TRBV27 and TRBJ2-2; 9 bases are shared with TRBD2. Germline assignment: CDR1 MNHEY and CDR2 SMNVEV (reference sequence). Unmatched junction bases numbered 8, after V lost 7 bases and J lost 5 bases. There are 15 residues in the CDR3. CDR3 sequence (DNA): TGTGCCAGCACCCTAGCGGGGAGCCGTACCGGGGAGCTGTTTTTT. It is translated as CASTLAGSRTGELFF.

V usage is TRBV20-1 and J usage is TRBJ2-7; TRBD1 agrees at 7 bases. The CDR3 length is 14 residues. The germline V gene has CDR1 DFQATT and CDR2 SNEGSKA (reference sequence). V shed 5 bases, J shed 0 bases, and the junction held 7 bases outside the gene matches. The CDR3, as DNA: TGCAGTGCTCAGGACAGGCAGAGCTCCTACGAGCAGTACGTC. As protein: CSAQDRQSSYEQYV.

This clonotype was seen repeatedly, ten times or more. This chain connects TRBV12-3 or TRBV12-4 to TRBJ1-3; 7 nucleotides agree with TRBD1. J lost 2 bases, V lost 6 bases, and 1 base had no gene match. The CDR3 has 13 residues. The CDR3: CASSDRAGNTIYF. As DNA, the CDR3 is TGTGCCAGCAGCGACAGGGCTGGAAACACCATATATTTT.

In its sample, this clonotype was seen many times. This chain joins TRBV10-1 and TRBJ2-1; TRBD2 agrees at 9 bases. Germline V CDR1 and CDR2: WNHNN, SYGVQD (reference sequence). The CDR3 loop spans 19 amino acids. The V gene end was trimmed by 6 bases and the J gene end by 7 bases; junction bases not matched to a gene: 22. The CDR3: CASSANLGGRASPWNEQFF. The CDR3, as DNA: TGCGCCAGCAGCGCCAATTTAGGCGGGAGGGCCTCTCCTTGGAATGAGCAGTTCTTC.

This clonotype was counted only a few times. The rearrangement links TRBV12-3 or TRBV12-4 to TRBJ1-2, with D perhaps matching TRBD1 (6 bases). Trimming shortened V by 3 bases and J by 4 bases, and 12 bases separated the two germline ends. This CDR3 is 14 amino acids long. In DNA form, the CDR3 reads TGTGCCAGCAGTTTGGAGGGGGGTCCCTATGGCTACACCTTC. Protein: CASSLEGGPYGYTF.